The entry that follows covers one T cell receptor beta chain sequence. Its antigen is not known. The ends were cut back, 7 bases at V and 6 bases at J, with 10 bases in the middle. This CDR3 comprises 13 residues. CDR1 MNHEY and CDR2 SVGAGI come from the germline V gene. Sequenced by immunoSEQ multiplex PCR; TCRdb stores in-frame clones only, minus some. In the table there are around 370,000 clones, 92% of which are singletons. This sample was included in a study of Ad26.COV2.S vaccination and SARS-CoV-2 variants. Study findings and constraints: TCR breadth and depth analyses may have underestimated total T cell responses. Recipients of vaccine and of placebo showed similar breadth of their non-spike TCR repertoires.

The material sequenced was peripheral blood, taken after recovery from COVID-19. This chain uses TRBV6-5 with TRBJ1-6, with D unclear. The receptor was derived from a human donor who had recovered from COVID-19. CDR3 residues: CASTPVSNSPLHF. Here the CDR3 DNA reads TGTGCCAGCACCCCGGTGTCTAATTCACCCCTCCACTTT.